This T cell receptor (beta chain) derives from a study of blood T cell repertoires in COVID-19. Everyone who took part was roughly 18 to 89 years old, and they came from 24 US areas. Authors' analysis steps: By means of reference gene primer amplification, nucleated cell counts were estimated. Clones were read by immunoSEQ multiplex PCR, and TCRdb kept only the in-frame ones, dropping some. V, J and clone size reflect that table, while D and trimming were determined from the DNA. The data show 270,000 or so clones, roughly nine tenths seen once. The receptor comes from a woman aged 18-29 years who had recovered from COVID-19. The sample taken for sequencing was PBMCs or T cells enriched from blood (not recorded which).

For the CDR3, the DNA is TGTGCCAGCAGCCAAGGATGGACAGGGAATAACTATGGCTACACCTTC. It translates to CASSQGWTGNNYGYTF. The rearrangement uses TRBV3-1 (or the pseudogene TRBV3-2) and TRBJ1-2, with TRBD1 matching over 8 bases. This CDR3 has 16 amino acids. Trimming removed 1 base from V and 1 base from J; junction bases left unmatched: 5. Per germline, CDR1 LGHDT and CDR2 YNNKEL (reference sequence).